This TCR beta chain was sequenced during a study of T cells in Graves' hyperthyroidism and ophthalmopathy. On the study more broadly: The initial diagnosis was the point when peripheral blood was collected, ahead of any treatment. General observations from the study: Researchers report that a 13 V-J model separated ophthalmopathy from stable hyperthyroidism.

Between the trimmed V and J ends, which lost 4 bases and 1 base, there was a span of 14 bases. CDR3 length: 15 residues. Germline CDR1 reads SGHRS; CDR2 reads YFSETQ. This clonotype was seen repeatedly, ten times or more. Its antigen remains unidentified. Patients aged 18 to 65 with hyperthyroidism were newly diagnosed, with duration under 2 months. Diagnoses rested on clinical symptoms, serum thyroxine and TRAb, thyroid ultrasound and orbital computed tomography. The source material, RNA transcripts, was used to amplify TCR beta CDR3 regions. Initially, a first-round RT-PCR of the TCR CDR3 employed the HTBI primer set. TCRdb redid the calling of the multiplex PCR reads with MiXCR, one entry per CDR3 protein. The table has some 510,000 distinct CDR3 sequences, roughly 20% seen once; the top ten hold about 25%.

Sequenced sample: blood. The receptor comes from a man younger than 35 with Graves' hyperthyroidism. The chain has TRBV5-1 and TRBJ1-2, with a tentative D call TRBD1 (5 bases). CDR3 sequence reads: CASSLLGQGNYGYTF. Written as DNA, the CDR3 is TGCGCCAGCAGCCTACTTGGGCAGGGTAACTATGGCTACACCTTC. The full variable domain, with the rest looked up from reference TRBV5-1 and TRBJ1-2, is KAGVTQTPRYLIKTRGQQVTLSCSPISGHRSVSWYQQTPGQGLQFLFEYFSETQRNKGNFPGRFSGRQFSNSRSEMNVSTLELGDSALYLCASSLLGQGNYGYTFGSGTRLTVV.